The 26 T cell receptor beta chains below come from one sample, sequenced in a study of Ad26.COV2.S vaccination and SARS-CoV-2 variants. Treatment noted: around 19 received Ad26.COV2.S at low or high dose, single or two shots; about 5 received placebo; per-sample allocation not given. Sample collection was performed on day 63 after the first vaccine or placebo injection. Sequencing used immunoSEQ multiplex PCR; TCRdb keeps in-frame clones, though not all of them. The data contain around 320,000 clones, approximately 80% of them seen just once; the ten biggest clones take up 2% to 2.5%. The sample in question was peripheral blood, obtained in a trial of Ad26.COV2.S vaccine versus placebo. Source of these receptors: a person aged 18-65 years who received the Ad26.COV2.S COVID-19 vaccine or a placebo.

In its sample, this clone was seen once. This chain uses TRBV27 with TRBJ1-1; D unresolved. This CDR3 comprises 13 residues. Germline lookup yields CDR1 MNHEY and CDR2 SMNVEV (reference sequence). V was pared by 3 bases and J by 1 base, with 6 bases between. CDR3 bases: TGTGCCAGCAGTTTTTGGTCGAACACTGAAGCTTTCTTT. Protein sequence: CASSFWSNTEAFF.

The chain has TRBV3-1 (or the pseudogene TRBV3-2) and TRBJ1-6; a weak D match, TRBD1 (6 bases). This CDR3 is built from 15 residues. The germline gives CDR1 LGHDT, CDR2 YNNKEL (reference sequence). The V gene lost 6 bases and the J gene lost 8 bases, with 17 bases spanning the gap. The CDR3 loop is CASSPAGASYSPLHF. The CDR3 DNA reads TGTGCCAGCAGTCCTGCGGGGGCTAGTTATTCACCCCTCCACTTT.

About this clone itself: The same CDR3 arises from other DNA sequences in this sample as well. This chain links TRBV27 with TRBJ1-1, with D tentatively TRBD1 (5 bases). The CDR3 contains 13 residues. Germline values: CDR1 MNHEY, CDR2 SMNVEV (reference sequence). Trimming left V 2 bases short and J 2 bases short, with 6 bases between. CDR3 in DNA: TGTGCCAGCAGTTTACAGGGAAACACTGAAGCTTTCTTT. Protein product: CASSLQGNTEAFF.

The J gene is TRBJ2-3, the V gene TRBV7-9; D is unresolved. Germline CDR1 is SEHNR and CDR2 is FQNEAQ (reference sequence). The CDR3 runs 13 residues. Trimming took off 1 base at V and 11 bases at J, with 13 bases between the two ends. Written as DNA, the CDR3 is TGTGCCAGCAGCTTAGATAGGAACATGGTGCAGTATTTT. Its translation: CASSLDRNMVQYF. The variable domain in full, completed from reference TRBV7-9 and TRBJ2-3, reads DTGVSQNPRHKITKRGQNVTFRCDPISEHNRLYWYRQTLGQGPEFLTYFQNEAQLEKSRLLSDRFSAERPKGSFSTLEIQRTEQGDSAMYLCASSLDRNMVQYFGPGTRLTVL.

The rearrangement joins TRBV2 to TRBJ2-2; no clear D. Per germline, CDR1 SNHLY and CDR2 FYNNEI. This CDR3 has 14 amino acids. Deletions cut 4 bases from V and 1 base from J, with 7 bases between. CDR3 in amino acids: CASSGLGNTGELFF. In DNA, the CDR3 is TGTGCCAGCAGTGGTCTCGGGAACACCGGGGAGCTGTTTTTT.

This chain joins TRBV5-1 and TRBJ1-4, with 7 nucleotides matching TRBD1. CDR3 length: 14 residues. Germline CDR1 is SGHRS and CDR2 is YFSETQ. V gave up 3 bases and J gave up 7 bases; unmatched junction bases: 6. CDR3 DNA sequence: TGCGCCAGCAGCTCCGGGACAGTCGGTGAAAAACTGTTTTTT. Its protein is CASSSGTVGEKLFF.

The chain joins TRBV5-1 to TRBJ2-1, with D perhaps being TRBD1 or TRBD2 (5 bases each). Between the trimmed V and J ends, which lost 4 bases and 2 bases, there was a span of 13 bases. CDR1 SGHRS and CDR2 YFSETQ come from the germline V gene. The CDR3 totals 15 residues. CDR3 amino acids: CASSRDLRAYNEQFF. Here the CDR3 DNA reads TGCGCCAGCAGCCGGGACCTTCGGGCCTACAATGAGCAGTTCTTC.

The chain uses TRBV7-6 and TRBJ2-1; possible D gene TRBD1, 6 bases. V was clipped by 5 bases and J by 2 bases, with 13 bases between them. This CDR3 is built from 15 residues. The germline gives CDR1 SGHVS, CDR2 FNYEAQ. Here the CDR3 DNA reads TGTGCCAGCAGCCACGGGACAACCCCCTACAATGAGCAGTTCTTC. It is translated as CASSHGTTPYNEQFF.

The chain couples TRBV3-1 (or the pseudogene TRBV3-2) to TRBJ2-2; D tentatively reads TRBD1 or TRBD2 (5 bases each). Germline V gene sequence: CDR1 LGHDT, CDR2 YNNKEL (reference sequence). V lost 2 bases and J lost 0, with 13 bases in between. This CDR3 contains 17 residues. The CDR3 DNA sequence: TGTGCCAGCAGCCAACGGGGCCCCCATTCGAACACCGGGGAGCTGTTTTTT. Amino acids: CASSQRGPHSNTGELFF.

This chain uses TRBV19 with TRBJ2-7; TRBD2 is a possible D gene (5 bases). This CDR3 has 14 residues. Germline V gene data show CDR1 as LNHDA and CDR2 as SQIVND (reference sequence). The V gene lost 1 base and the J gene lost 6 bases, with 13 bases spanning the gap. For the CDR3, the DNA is TGTGCCAGTAGTATAGGCGGGCTAGCTAGCGAGCAGTACTTC. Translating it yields CASSIGGLASEQYF.

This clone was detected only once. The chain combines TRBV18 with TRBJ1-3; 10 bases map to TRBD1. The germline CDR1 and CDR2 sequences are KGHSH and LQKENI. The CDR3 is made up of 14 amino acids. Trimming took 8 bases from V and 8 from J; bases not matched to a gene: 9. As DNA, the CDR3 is TGTGCCAGCCCGGGGACAGGGGCAACGGACACCATATATTTT. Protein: CASPGTGATDTIYF. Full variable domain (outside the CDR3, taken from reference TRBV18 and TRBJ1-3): NAGVMQNPRHLVRRRGQEARLRCSPMKGHSHVYWYRQLPEEGLKFMVYLQKENIIDESGMPKERFSAEFPKEGPSILRIQQVVRGDSAAYFCASPGTGATDTIYFGEGSWLTVV.

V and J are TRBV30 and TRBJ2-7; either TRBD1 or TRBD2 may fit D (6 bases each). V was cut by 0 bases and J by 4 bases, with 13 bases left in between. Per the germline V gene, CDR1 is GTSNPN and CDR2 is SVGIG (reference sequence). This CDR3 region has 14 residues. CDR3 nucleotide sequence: TGTGCCTGGAGTGTAGGGGGGATCGGGTACGAGCAGTACTTC. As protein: CAWSVGGIGYEQYF.

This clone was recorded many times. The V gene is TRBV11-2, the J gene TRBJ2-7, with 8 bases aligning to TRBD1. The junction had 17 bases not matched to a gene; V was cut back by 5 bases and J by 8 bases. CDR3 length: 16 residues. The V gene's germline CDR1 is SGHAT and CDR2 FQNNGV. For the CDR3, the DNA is TGTGCCAGCAGCAAAATTATGGGACAGGCCAAACAGAAGCAGTACTTC. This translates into CASSKIMGQAKQKQYF.

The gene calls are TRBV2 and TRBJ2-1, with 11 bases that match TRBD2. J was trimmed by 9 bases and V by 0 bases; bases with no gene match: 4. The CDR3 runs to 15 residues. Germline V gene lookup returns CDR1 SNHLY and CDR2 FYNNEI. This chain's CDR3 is CASSEASGGAGEQFF. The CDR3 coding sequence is TGTGCCAGCAGTGAAGCTAGCGGGGGGGCTGGTGAGCAGTTCTTC.

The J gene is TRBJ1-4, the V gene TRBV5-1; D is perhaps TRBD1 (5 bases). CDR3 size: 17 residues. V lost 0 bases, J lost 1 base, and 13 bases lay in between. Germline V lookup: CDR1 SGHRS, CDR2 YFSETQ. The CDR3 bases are TGCGCCAGCAGCTTGGGAGGGGATCTTCAAACTAATGAAAAACTGTTTTTT. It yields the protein CASSLGGDLQTNEKLFF.

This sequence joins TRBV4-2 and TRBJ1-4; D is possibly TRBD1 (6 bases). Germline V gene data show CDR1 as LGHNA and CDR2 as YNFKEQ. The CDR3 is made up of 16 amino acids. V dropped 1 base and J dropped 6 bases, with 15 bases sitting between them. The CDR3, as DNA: TGTGCCAGCAGCCAAGGCGCTCAGGGGAAGGATGAAAAACTGTTTTTT. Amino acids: CASSQGAQGKDEKLFF.

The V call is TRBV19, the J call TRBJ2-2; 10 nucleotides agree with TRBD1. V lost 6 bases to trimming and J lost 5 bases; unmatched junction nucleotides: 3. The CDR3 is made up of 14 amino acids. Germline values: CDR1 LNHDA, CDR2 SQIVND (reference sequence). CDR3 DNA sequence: TGTGCCAGTAGGACGGGACAGGGGACCGGGGAGCTGTTTTTT. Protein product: CASRTGQGTGELFF.

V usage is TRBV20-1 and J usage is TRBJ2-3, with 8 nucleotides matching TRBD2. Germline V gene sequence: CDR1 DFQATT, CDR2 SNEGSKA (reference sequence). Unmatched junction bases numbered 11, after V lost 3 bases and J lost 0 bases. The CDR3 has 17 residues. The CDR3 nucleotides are TGCAGTGCTAGTGGGGTAGCGGGGTCCTCTAGCACAGATACGCAGTATTTT. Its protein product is CSASGVAGSSSTDTQYF.

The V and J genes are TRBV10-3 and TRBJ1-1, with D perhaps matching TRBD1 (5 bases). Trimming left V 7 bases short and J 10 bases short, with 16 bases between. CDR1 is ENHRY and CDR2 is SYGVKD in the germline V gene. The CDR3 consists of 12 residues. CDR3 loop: CAITGHPPVAFF. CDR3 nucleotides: TGTGCCATCACAGGACACCCGCCCGTAGCTTTCTTT.

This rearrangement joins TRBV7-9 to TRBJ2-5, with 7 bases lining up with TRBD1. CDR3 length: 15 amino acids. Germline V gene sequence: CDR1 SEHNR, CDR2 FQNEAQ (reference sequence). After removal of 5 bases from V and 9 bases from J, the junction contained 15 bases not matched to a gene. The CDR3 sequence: CASSQKDRLPEAQYF. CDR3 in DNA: TGTGCCAGCAGCCAGAAGGACAGGCTCCCTGAGGCCCAGTACTTC.

The chain's CDR3 is CASSHRSGNTIYF. Written as DNA, the CDR3 is TGTGCCAGCAGCCATAGGTCTGGAAACACCATATATTTT. The chain carries TRBV5-8 and TRBJ1-3; D is unclear. CDR1 is SGHTS, CDR2 YDEGEE, per germline. Trimming pared 4 bases from V and 1 base from J, leaving 6 bases between. CDR3 length: 13 residues.

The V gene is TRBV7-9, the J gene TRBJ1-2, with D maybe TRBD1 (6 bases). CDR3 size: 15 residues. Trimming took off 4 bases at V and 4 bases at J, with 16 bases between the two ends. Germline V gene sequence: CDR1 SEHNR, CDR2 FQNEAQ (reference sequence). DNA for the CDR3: TGTGCCAGCAGCTCCGGTAGGGGGAATTTCTATGGCTACACCTTC. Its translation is CASSSGRGNFYGYTF.

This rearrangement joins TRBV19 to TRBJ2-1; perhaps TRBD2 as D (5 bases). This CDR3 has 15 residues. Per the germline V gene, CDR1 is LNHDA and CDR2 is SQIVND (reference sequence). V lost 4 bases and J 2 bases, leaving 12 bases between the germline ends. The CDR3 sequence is CASSTQAGAYNEQFF. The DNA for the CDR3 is TGTGCCAGTAGTACCCAAGCCGGGGCCTACAATGAGCAGTTCTTC.

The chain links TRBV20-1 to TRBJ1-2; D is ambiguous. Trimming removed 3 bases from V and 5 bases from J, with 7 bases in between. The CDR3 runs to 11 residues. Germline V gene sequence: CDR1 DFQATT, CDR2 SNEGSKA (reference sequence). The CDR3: CSASGVYGYTF. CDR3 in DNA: TGCAGTGCTAGCGGGGTATATGGCTACACCTTC.

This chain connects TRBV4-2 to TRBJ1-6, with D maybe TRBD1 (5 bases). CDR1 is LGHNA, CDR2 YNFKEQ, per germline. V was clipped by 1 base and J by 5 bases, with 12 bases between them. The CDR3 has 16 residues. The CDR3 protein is CASSQATGPDNSPLHF. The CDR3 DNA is TGTGCCAGCAGCCAAGCCACAGGACCCGATAATTCACCCCTCCACTTT.

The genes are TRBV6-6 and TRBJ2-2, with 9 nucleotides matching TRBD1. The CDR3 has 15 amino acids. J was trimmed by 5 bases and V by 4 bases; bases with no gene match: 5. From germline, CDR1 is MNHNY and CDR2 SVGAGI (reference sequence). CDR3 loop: CASSSGQGITGELFF. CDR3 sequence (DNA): TGTGCCAGCAGTTCGGGACAGGGAATAACCGGGGAGCTGTTTTTT.